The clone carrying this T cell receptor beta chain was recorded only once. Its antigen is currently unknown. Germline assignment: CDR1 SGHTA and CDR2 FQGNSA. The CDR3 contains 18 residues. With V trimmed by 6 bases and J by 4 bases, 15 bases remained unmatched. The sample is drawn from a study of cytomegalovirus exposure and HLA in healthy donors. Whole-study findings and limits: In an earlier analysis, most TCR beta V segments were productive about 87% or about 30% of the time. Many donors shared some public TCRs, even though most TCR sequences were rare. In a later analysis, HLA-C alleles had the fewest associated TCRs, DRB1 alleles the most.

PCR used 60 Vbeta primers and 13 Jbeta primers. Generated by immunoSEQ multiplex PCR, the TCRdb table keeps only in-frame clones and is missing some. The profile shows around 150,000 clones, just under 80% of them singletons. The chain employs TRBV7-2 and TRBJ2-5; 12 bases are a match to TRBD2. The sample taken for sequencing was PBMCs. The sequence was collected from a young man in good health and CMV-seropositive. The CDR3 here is CASSPIVRTSGKVETQYF. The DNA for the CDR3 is TGTGCCAGCAGTCCTATTGTTAGGACTAGCGGGAAGGTAGAGACCCAGTACTTC.